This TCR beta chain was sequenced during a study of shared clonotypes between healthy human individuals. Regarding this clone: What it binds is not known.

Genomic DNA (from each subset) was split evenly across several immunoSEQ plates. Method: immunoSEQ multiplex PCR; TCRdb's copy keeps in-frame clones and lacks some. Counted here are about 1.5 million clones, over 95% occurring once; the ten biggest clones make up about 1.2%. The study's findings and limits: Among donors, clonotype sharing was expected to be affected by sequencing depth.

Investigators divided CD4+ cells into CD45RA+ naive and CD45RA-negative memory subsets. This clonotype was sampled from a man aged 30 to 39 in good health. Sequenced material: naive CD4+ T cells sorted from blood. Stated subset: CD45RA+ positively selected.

The CDR3: CASKWTGMNYGYTF. CDR3 DNA: TGTGCCAGCAAATGGACAGGGATGAACTATGGCTACACCTTC. This chain connects TRBV27 to TRBJ1-2, with 8 bases lining up with TRBD1. This CDR3 region has 14 residues. The junction had 6 bases not matched to a gene; V was cut back by 7 bases and J by 2 bases. Germline CDR1 MNHEY, CDR2 SMNVEV (reference sequence).